Presented here are 11 T cell receptor beta chains from one specimen sequenced in a study of cytomegalovirus exposure and HLA in healthy donors. This PCR relied on a set of 60 Vbeta primers and 13 Jbeta primers. Profiled with immunoSEQ multiplex PCR; TCRdb holds only in-frame clones, not every one. The table shows more than 95,000 clones, with 65% to 75% occurring only once. Sequencing input: PBMCs. Every receptor here comes from a man aged 40-49 years in good health and CMV-seropositive.

This chain joins TRBV5-5 and TRBJ2-5; 10 bases fit TRBD2. Trimming removed 0 bases from V and 5 bases from J; junction bases left unmatched: 10. The CDR3 totals 17 residues. CDR1 and CDR2 (germline): SGHKS, YYEKEE (reference sequence). CDR3 region: CASSLVGVVSGRETQYF. The CDR3 nucleotides read TGTGCCAGCAGCTTGGTAGGGGTGGTTAGCGGGAGGGAGACCCAGTACTTC.

J is TRBJ2-5 and V is TRBV28; 8 bases map to TRBD1. Germline-derived CDR1 and CDR2 are MDHEN and SYDVKM. The CDR3 contains 14 residues. Trimming at V came to 5 bases and at J to 1 base, leaving 3 bases not matched to a gene. Here the CDR3 reads CASSVTGAQETQYF. As DNA, the CDR3 is TGTGCCAGCAGTGTGACAGGGGCCCAAGAGACCCAGTACTTC.

The chain employs TRBV5-4 and TRBJ2-2; 8 bases fit TRBD2. This CDR3 region has 15 residues. V shed 0 bases and J 5 bases; nucleotides not matched to a gene: 3. Germline CDR1 and CDR2: SGHNT and YYREEE (reference sequence). CDR3 in amino acids: CASSLGTSMTGELFF. CDR3 bases: TGTGCCAGCAGCTTGGGGACTAGCATGACCGGGGAGCTGTTTTTT.

This clone was observed a few times. The V and J genes are TRBV6-1 and TRBJ1-2; no definite D call. The CDR3 extends over 13 amino acids. V was trimmed by 4 bases and J by 4 bases, leaving 10 bases between them. Germline loops: CDR1 MNHNS, CDR2 SASEGT. The CDR3 sequence is CASSGSLIYGYTF. CDR3 in DNA: TGTGCCAGCAGTGGGTCACTGATCTATGGCTACACCTTC.

The V gene is TRBV4-2, the J gene TRBJ2-3; D possibly corresponds to TRBD2 (6 bases). The V and J ends lost 0 bases and 0 bases respectively, with 13 bases between them. In germline, CDR1 is LGHNA, CDR2 YNFKEQ. This CDR3 region has 17 residues. This CDR3 reads CASSQDLGRGSTDTQYF. The CDR3 nucleotides are TGTGCCAGCAGCCAAGACCTCGGGCGGGGTAGCACAGATACGCAGTATTTT.

In its sample, this clone was seen a few times. V usage is TRBV19 and J usage is TRBJ2-7, with 8 bases that match TRBD2. CDR1 LNHDA and CDR2 SQIVND come from the germline V gene (reference sequence). This CDR3 spans 13 amino acids. The V and J ends lost 7 bases and 1 base, in that order; junction bases with no gene match: 3. Here the CDR3 reads CASKGTRSYEQYF. DNA of the CDR3: TGTGCCAGTAAGGGGACTAGATCCTACGAGCAGTACTTC.

The V call is TRBV18, the J call TRBJ2-1, with D hard to call. V dropped 1 base and J dropped 6 bases, with 10 bases sitting between them. The germline V gene encodes CDR1 KGHSH and CDR2 LQKENI. The CDR3 spans 14 residues. CDR3 amino acids: CASSPRSQANEQFF. The CDR3 DNA is TGTGCCAGCTCACCACGAAGTCAGGCCAATGAGCAGTTCTTC.

This sequence joins TRBV6-1 and TRBJ2-7, with TRBD1 matching over 9 bases. Germline V gene sequence: CDR1 MNHNS, CDR2 SASEGT. The CDR3 totals 14 residues. The ends lost 4 bases at V and 4 bases at J; junction bases unmatched: 5. The DNA for the CDR3 is TGTGCCAGCAGTGCCCGGGACAGGGTATACGAGCAGTACTTC. It translates to CASSARDRVYEQYF.

The rearrangement joins TRBV6-5 to TRBJ1-5, with D perhaps TRBD1 (6 bases). V gave up 6 bases and J gave up 4 bases, with 7 bases separating them. The CDR3 runs 12 residues. Germline CDR1 is MNHEY and CDR2 is SVGAGI. CDR3 bases: TGTGCCAGCAGAGACAGGAATCAGCCCCAGCATTTT. It is translated as CASRDRNQPQHF.

The rearrangement links TRBV27 to TRBJ2-1; 12 nucleotides agree with TRBD2. This CDR3 spans 14 amino acids. V shed 6 bases, J shed 6 bases, and the junction held 3 bases outside the gene matches. CDR1 and CDR2 from the germline V gene are MNHEY and SMNVEV (reference sequence). DNA of the CDR3: TGTGCCAGCAGGACTAGCGGGAGCGGCAATGAGCAGTTCTTC. This codes for CASRTSGSGNEQFF.

This sequence joins TRBV6-1 and TRBJ1-1, with D perhaps TRBD1 (5 bases). Trimming removed 3 bases from V and 0 bases from J, with 11 bases in between. The V gene's germline CDR1 is MNHNS and CDR2 SASEGT. The CDR3 has 15 residues. This CDR3 reads CASSDQGRMNTEAFF. The CDR3 DNA reads as TGTGCCAGCAGTGACCAGGGCCGGATGAACACTGAAGCTTTCTTT.